This TCR beta chain was profiled in a study of metastatic and nonmetastatic thyroid tumors. Study-level information: The comparison covered peripheral blood and tumor or nodule tissue in malignant and benign thyroid patients. Study conclusions and caveats: The study reportedly found significantly higher TCR beta diversity in malignant thyroid tumors than benign nodules, in blood and tumor.

Patients were all untreated before their thyroid surgery. As handled by the study authors: Built for papillary thyroid cancer, a distant-metastasis classifier drew on CDR3 differences across clinicopathological groups. TCRdb re-called the PCR reads via MiXCR. The V and J calls and clone size are TCRdb's, not the authors'. The table has tens of thousands of clones, over 20% seen once. The CDR3 has 15 residues. With 7 bases removed from V and 5 bases from J, the gap between germline ends came to 18 bases. CDR1 and CDR2 from the germline V gene are LNHDA and SQIVND (reference sequence). As for this clone: Its antigen is currently unknown.

The sequence was collected from a female donor with papillary thyroid cancer or a benign thyroid nodule (not recorded which). Some clones in this sample may be carry-over from other donors' samples. The V gene is TRBV19, the J gene TRBJ1-5, with D hard to call. The sequenced material came from blood. The CDR3 sequence: CASTRTGWRDQPQHF. CDR3 nucleotides: TGTGCCAGTACCCGGACGGGTTGGCGGGATCAGCCCCAGCATTTT. Based on the CDR3 plus reference TRBV19 and TRBJ1-5, the full variable domain is DGGITQSPKYLFRKEGQNVTLSCEQNLNHDAMYWYRQDPGQGLRLIYYSQIVNDFQKGDIAEGYSVSREKKESFPLTVTSAQKNPTAFYLCASTRTGWRDQPQHFGDGTRLSIL.